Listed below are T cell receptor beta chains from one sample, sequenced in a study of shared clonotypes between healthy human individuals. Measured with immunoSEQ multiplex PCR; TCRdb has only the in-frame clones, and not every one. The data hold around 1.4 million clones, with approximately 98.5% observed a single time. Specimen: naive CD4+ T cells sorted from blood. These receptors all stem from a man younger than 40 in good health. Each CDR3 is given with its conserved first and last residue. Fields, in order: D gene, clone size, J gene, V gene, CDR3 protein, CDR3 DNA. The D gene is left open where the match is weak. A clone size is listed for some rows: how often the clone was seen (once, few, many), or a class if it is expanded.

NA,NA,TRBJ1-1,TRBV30,CAWSRKGRKSTEAFF,TGTGCCTGGAGCAGAAAAGGACGGAAGTCCACTGAAGCTTTCTTT
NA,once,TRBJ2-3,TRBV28,CASQVGWATDTQYF,TGTGCCAGCCAGGTGGGGTGGGCGACAGATACGCAGTATTTT
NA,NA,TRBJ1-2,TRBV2,CASTVSPPGRKNYGYTF,TGTGCCAGCACTGTCTCGCCTCCCGGGAGGAAGAACTATGGCTACACCTTC
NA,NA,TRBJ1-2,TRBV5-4,CASSLRRGRASDGYTF,TGTGCCAGCAGCTTACGCAGGGGTCGGGCATCGGATGGCTACACCTTC
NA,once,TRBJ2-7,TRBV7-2,CASSLVQGGLSSYEQYF,TGTGCCAGCAGCTTAGTACAGGGGGGGCTGAGCTCCTACGAGCAGTACTTC
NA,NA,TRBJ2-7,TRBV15,CATSRVVGALSSYEQYF,TGTGCCACCAGCAGAGTGGTCGGGGCCTTAAGCTCCTACGAGCAGTACTTC
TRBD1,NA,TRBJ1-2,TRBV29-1,CSVATGAPNYGYTF,TGCAGCGTTGCCACAGGGGCCCCAAACTATGGCTACACCTTC
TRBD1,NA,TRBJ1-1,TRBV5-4,CASSPGTGANMNTEAFF,TGTGCCAGCAGCCCCGGGACAGGGGCCAACATGAACACTGAAGCTTTCTTT
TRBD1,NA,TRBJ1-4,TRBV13,CASSPQGALGEKLFF,TGTGCCAGCAGCCCCCAGGGGGCGTTGGGGGAAAAACTGTTTTTT
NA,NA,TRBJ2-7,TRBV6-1,CASSSPGRSYEQYF,TGTGCCAGCAGTTCCCCGGGACGCTCATACGAGCAGTACTTC
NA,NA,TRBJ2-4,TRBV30,CAWSVLEGNIQYF,TGTGCCTGGAGTGTCCTGGAGGGAAACATTCAGTACTTC
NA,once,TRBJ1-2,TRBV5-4,CASSLAGPFVAGYTF,TGTGCCAGCAGCTTGGCCGGTCCCTTCGTTGCTGGCTACACCTTC
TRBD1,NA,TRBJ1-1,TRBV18,CASSRQGVNTEAFF,TGTGCCAGCTCACGACAGGGGGTGAACACTGAAGCTTTCTTT
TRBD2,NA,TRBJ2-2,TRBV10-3,CAISYSGRAPGELFF,TGTGCCATCAGTTATAGCGGGAGGGCCCCCGGGGAGCTGTTTTTT
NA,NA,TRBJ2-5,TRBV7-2,CASSYQETQYF,TGTGCCAGCAGCTACCAAGAGACCCAGTACTTC
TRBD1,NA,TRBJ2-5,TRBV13,CATSLGTGGAETQYF,TGTGCCACCTCTCTTGGTACAGGGGGCGCAGAGACCCAGTACTTC
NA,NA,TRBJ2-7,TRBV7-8,CASSRTNQGYEQYF,TGTGCCAGCAGCCGTACCAACCAGGGATACGAGCAGTACTTC
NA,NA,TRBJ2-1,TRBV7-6,CASSLGDYEQFF,TGTGCCAGCAGCTTAGGGGATTATGAGCAGTTCTTC